This entry features one T cell receptor beta chain sequence. The antigen remains unidentified. The sample originates from a study of post-analysis software for immune sequencing data. Study-wide results and limits: Elevated frequency relative to controls characterized 4 or 5 TRBV segments in patients, TRBV5-6, TRBV5-1 and TRBV20-1 among them.

Germline CDR1 and CDR2: MNHNY and SVGAGI (reference sequence). The CDR3 totals 12 residues. The V gene lost 4 bases and the J gene lost 7 bases, with 11 bases spanning the gap. Unique-molecular-identifier-tagged TCR beta cDNA libraries were used. TCRdb re-called the PCR reads through MiXCR, storing one row per CDR3 protein. The table includes more than 500,000 distinct CDR3 sequences, 34% detected once. This receptor was obtained from a girl between 2 and 17 years old with multiple sclerosis. Sequenced: blood. The V call is TRBV6-6, the J call TRBJ2-7; D is unclear. The CDR3 DNA follows: TGTGCCAGCAGTTCCGACTCGCGGGAGCAGTACTTC. Amino acid sequence: CASSSDSREQYF.